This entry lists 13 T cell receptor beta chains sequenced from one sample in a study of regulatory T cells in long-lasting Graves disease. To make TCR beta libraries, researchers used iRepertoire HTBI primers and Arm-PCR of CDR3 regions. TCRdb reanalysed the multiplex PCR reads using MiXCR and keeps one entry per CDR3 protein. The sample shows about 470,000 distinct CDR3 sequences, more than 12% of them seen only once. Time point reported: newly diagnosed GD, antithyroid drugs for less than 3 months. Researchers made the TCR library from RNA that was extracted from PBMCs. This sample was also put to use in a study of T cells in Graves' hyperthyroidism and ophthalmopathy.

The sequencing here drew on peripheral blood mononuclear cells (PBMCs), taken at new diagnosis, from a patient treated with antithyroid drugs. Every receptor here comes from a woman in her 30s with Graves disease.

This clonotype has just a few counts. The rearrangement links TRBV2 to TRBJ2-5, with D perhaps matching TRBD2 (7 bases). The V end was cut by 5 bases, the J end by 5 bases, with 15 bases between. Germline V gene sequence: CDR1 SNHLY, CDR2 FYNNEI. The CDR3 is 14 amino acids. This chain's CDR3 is CASSSRRGGETQYF. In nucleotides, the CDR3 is TGTGCCAGCAGTTCTCGCAGGGGAGGGGAGACCCAGTACTTC. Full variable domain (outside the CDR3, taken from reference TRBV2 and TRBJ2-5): EPEVTQTPSHQVTQMGQEVILRCVPISNHLYFYWYRQILGQKVEFLVSFYNNEISEKSEIFDDQFSVERPDGSNFTLKIRSTKLEDSAMYFCASSSRRGGETQYFGPGTRLLVL.

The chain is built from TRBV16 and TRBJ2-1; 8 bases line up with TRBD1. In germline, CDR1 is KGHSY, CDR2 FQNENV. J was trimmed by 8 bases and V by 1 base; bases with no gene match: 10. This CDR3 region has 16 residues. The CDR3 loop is CASSQFGQGQGDEQFF. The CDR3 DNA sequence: TGTGCCAGCAGCCAATTCGGACAGGGCCAGGGCGATGAGCAGTTCTTC. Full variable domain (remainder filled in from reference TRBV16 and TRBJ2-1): GEEVAQTPKHLVRGEGQKAKLYCAPIKGHSYVFWYQQVLKNEFKFLISFQNENVFDETGMPKERFSAKCLPNSPCSLEIQATKLEDSAVYFCASSQFGQGQGDEQFFGPGTRLTVL.

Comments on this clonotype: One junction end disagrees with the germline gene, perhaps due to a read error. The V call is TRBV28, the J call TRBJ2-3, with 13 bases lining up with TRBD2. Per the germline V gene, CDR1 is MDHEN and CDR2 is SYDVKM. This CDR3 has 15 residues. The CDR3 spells CASSLSPGLAGVLRF. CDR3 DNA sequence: TGTGCCAGCAGTTTATCCCCCGGACTAGCGGGAGTCTTGCGTTTT. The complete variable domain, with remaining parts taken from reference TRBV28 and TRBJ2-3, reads DVKVTQSSRYLVKRTGEKVFLECVQDMDHENMFWYRQDPGLGLRLIYFSYDVKMKEKGDIPEGYSVSREKKERFSLILESASTNQTSMYLCASSLSPGLAGVLRFGPGTRLTVL.

The CDR3 coding sequence is TGTGCTAGTGGTTTGGGAGACAGGGGGAGAGAGACCCAGTACTTC. This encodes CASGLGDRGRETQYF. The genes are TRBV12-5 and TRBJ2-5, with 9 bases that match TRBD1. The V and J ends lost 1 base and 4 bases, in that order; junction bases with no gene match: 4. The CDR3 sequence is 15 residues long. Germline-derived CDR1 and CDR2 are LGHNT and FRNRAP.

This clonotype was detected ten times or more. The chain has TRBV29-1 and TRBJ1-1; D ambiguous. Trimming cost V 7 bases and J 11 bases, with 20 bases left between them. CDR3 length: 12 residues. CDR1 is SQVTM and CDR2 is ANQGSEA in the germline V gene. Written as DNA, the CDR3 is TGCAGCGGACTGCGGGGAGGGAACCGGGCTTTCTTT. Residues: CSGLRGGNRAFF.

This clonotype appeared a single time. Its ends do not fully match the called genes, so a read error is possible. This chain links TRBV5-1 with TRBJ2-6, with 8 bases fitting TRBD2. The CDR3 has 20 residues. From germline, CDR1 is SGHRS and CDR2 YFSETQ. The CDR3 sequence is CASSPWGPGGMSSGANVLAF. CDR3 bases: TGCGCCAGCAGCCCCTGGGGCCCGGGGGGGATGAGCTCTGGGGCCAACGTCCTGGCTTTC.

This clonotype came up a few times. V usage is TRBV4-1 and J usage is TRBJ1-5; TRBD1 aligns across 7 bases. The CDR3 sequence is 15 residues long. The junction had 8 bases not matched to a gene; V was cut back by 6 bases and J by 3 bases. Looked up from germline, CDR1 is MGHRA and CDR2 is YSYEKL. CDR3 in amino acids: CASRPSDRANQPQHF. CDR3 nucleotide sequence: TGCGCCAGCAGACCTTCAGACAGGGCCAATCAGCCCCAGCATTTT.

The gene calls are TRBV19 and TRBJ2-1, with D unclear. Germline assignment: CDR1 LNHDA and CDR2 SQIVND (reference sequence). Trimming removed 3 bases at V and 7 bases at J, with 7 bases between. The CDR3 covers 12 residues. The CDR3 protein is CASSIRANEQFF. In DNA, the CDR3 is TGTGCCAGTAGTATCCGGGCGAATGAGCAGTTCTTC.

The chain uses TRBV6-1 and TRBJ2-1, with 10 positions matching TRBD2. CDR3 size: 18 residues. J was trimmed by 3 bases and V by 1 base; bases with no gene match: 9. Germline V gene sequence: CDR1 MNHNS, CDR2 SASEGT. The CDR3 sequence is CASSEGTLAGAGYNEQFF. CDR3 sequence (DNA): TGTGCCAGCAGTGAAGGGACCCTAGCGGGAGCGGGCTACAATGAGCAGTTCTTC.

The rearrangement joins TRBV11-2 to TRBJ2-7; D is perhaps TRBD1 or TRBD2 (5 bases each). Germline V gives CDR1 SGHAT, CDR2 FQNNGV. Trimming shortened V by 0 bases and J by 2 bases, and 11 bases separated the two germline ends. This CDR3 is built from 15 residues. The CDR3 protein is CASSLEGTTTYEQYF. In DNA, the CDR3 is TGTGCCAGCAGCTTAGAAGGGACGACTACCTACGAGCAGTACTTC.

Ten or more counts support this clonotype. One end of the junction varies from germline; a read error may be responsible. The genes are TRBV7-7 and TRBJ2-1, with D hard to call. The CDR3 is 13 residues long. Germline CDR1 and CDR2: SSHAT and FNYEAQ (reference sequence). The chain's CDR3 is CASSLTRNNEQFF. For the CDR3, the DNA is TGTGCTAGCAGCTTGACCAGGAACAATGAGCAGTTCTTC.

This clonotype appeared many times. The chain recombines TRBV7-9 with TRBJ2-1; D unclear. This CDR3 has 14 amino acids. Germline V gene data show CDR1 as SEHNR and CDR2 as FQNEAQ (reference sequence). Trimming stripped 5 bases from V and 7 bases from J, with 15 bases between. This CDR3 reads CASSTAVGGNEQFF. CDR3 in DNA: TGTGCCAGCAGCACAGCTGTGGGTGGGAATGAGCAGTTCTTC.

CDR3 DNA sequence: TGTGCCAGCAGCGATAGCGGGCGCGCGAACACCGGGGAGCTGTTTTTT. As protein: CASSDSGRANTGELFF. The V gene is TRBV4-2, the J gene TRBJ2-2; 7 positions match TRBD2. The trim removed 5 bases at V and 0 bases at J, leaving 6 bases unmatched. Germline loops: CDR1 LGHNA, CDR2 YNFKEQ. The CDR3 contains 16 residues.